The 21 T cell receptor beta chains presented below share a single source sample, sequenced in a study of blood T cells in healthy people across ages (dated by TCRdb to about 2015). Receptor amplification or capture employed 5' RACE. The reads were generated on an Illumina HiSeq 2500. A second 7 to 11 cycle PCR used a sample-barcoded 5' primer and a J-beta primer mix. The public sequencing data were trimmed at Q25 with fastp and processed into clonotypes with MiXCR by TCRdb, which kept only in-frame beta chains. Each record represents a unique CDR3 protein, reported with the most common genes and DNA among its rows. Across this sample there are fewer than 1 million distinct CDR3 sequences, with 44% seen only once. The top ten clonotypes cover nearly 20% of the sample. The sequencing sample was made of blood. All receptors come from a man aged 55 to 70 in good health.

A few counts support this clonotype. The chain joins TRBV20-1 to TRBJ2-1; the D gene is possibly TRBD2 (6 bases). This CDR3 has 11 amino acids. Per the germline V gene, CDR1 is DFQATT and CDR2 is SNEGSKA (reference sequence). Trimming stripped 3 bases from V and 6 bases from J, with 6 bases between. The CDR3: CSARTSNEQFF. For the CDR3, the DNA is TGCAGTGCTAGGACTAGCAATGAGCAGTTCTTC.

The table lists this clonotype with a count of one. The chain joins TRBV20-1 to TRBJ2-1; 7 nucleotides match TRBD2. The CDR3 covers 16 residues. Germline V gene lookup returns CDR1 DFQATT and CDR2 SNEGSKA (reference sequence). The ends lost 5 bases at V and 6 bases at J; junction bases unmatched: 16. This CDR3 is CSAPSSTSIYGNEQFF. The CDR3 region has the DNA TGCAGTGCTCCCTCTTCGACTAGCATATATGGCAATGAGCAGTTCTTC.

This chain uses TRBV20-1 with TRBJ2-1, with D possibly being TRBD1 or TRBD2 (6 bases each). The V gene's germline CDR1 is DFQATT and CDR2 SNEGSKA (reference sequence). There are 13 residues in the CDR3. Trimming pared 5 bases from V and 6 bases from J, leaving 14 bases between. The CDR3 coding sequence is TGCAGTGCTTACTACGGGGGCATCAATGAGCAGTTCTTC. Translation: CSAYYGGINEQFF.

In this sample, this clonotype turned up a few times. The rearrangement uses TRBV11-2 and TRBJ1-2; 8 positions agree with TRBD1. After removal of 5 bases from V and 7 bases from J, the junction contained 18 bases not matched to a gene. CDR1 and CDR2 from the germline V gene are SGHAT and FQNNGV. The CDR3 contains 17 residues. Here the CDR3 reads CASSPLRTGRIFRGYTF. The CDR3 DNA reads TGTGCCAGCAGCCCATTAAGGACAGGGAGGATTTTTCGTGGCTACACCTTC.

The J gene is TRBJ2-1, the V gene TRBV6-5, with D possibly TRBD2 on 5 matching bases. The V and J ends lost 7 bases and 5 bases respectively, with 15 bases between them. Germline CDR1 and CDR2: MNHEY and SVGAGI. This CDR3 is 14 amino acids long. CDR3: CASTKQSGNNEQFF. Written as DNA, the CDR3 is TGTGCCAGCACTAAACAAAGCGGAAACAATGAGCAGTTCTTC.

The chain couples TRBV20-1 to TRBJ1-1; D uncertain. V was cut by 6 bases and J by 1 base, with 18 bases left in between. Germline-derived CDR1 and CDR2 are DFQATT and SNEGSKA (reference sequence). CDR3 length: 15 amino acids. Written as DNA, the CDR3 is TGCAGTGCCAGGCCACTAGGAATAAGGAACACTGAAGCTTTCTTT. It specifies CSARPLGIRNTEAFF.

J is TRBJ1-1 and V is TRBV5-4, with 9 bases fitting TRBD1. CDR3 length equals 16 residues. The junction had 12 bases not matched to a gene; V was cut back by 3 bases and J by 6 bases. Germline V lookup: CDR1 SGHNT, CDR2 YYREEE (reference sequence). DNA for the CDR3: TGTGCCAGCAGCTGGGGACAGGGAGTTAACGGGGCTGAAGCTTTCTTT. Translating it yields CASSWGQGVNGAEAFF.

This clonotype turned up a few times. V gene TRBV20-1 combines with J gene TRBJ2-5; D may be TRBD1 (6 bases). Germline V gene data show CDR1 as DFQATT and CDR2 as SNEGSKA (reference sequence). The CDR3 runs to 15 residues. Trimming took off 1 base at V and 1 base at J, with 13 bases between the two ends. The CDR3 reads CSARVVGAIQETQYF. The CDR3 bases are TGCAGTGCTAGAGTTGTGGGGGCAATCCAAGAGACCCAGTACTTC.

The rearrangement joins TRBV5-6 to TRBJ2-1; TRBD2 agrees at 11 bases. The germline V gene has CDR1 SGHDT and CDR2 YYEEEE. With V trimmed by 4 bases and J by 7 bases, 7 bases remained unmatched. The CDR3 has 15 residues. The CDR3 region is CASSISTSGANEQFF. As DNA, the CDR3 is TGTGCCAGCAGCATCTCGACTAGCGGGGCTAATGAGCAGTTCTTC.

The V gene is TRBV20-1, the J gene TRBJ2-3; tentatively, D is TRBD1 (6 bases). CDR1 DFQATT and CDR2 SNEGSKA come from the germline V gene (reference sequence). There are 12 residues in the CDR3. V gave up 3 bases and J gave up 11 bases, with 15 bases separating them. The CDR3 DNA reads as TGCAGTGCTAGTGTACAGGGTACTAAGCAGTATTTT. It is translated as CSASVQGTKQYF.

This clonotype was observed a handful of times. The rearrangement uses TRBV25-1 and TRBJ1-1, with TRBD1 identical over 8 bases. Germline-derived CDR1 and CDR2 are MGHDK and SYGVNS. After removal of 3 bases from V and 8 bases from J, the junction contained 8 bases not matched to a gene. The CDR3 extends over 14 amino acids. CDR3 sequence (DNA): TGTGCCAGCAGTGATCGAACAGGGGGTTTGGAAGCTTTCTTT. It encodes CASSDRTGGLEAFF.

The genes are TRBV7-9 and TRBJ2-7; D unresolved. Germline-derived CDR1 and CDR2 are SEHNR and FQNEAQ (reference sequence). Deletions cut 5 bases from V and 0 bases from J, with 14 bases between. This CDR3 region has 15 residues. The CDR3 loop reads CASSPRARPSYEQYF. Here the CDR3 DNA reads TGTGCCAGCAGCCCCCGGGCGAGGCCCTCCTACGAGCAGTACTTC.

V and J are TRBV6-2 or TRBV6-3 and TRBJ2-7, with TRBD1 matching 8 bases. This CDR3 is built from 15 residues. Germline values: CDR1 MNHEY, CDR2 SVGEGT. V lost 6 bases, J lost 1 base, and 8 bases stayed unmatched. The CDR3 coding sequence is TGTGCCAGCAGGATAGACAGGGGAGCTTCCTACGAGCAGTACTTC. Translated: CASRIDRGASYEQYF.

This clonotype was detected a few times. The chain has TRBV2 and TRBJ1-5; D remains unclear. The CDR3 consists of 14 residues. The germline V and J ends were trimmed by 2 bases and 3 bases, with 8 bases remaining between them. Germline V CDR1 and CDR2: SNHLY, FYNNEI. CDR3: CASSEQAANQPQHF. The CDR3 DNA sequence: TGTGCCAGCAGTGAACAGGCAGCCAATCAGCCCCAGCATTTT.

This clonotype showed up just a few times. V usage is TRBV7-2 and J usage is TRBJ2-3; no definite D call. The V and J ends lost 5 bases and 4 bases respectively, with 16 bases between them. Germline V gene lookup returns CDR1 SGHTA and CDR2 FQGNSA. The CDR3 covers 15 residues. The CDR3 sequence is CASSRRTRLPDTQYF. The CDR3 region has the DNA TGTGCCAGCAGCCGCAGGACGAGGCTCCCAGATACGCAGTATTTT.

This clonotype was found once. V is TRBV11-2 and J is TRBJ2-1, with D maybe TRBD2 (6 bases). The J call may be faulty, since TRBJ2-7 better matches the DNA end. CDR1 and CDR2 from the germline V gene are SGHAT and FQNNGV. This CDR3 contains 16 residues. CDR3 nucleotides: TGTGCCAGCAGCCCCTCGGGCGGGACGGCCTCCTACGAGCAGTACTTC. Translated: CASSPSGGTASYEQYF.

This clonotype was counted a single time. V usage is TRBV30 and J usage is TRBJ2-5, with D possibly being TRBD2 (6 bases). Germline CDR1 and CDR2: GTSNPN and SVGIG (reference sequence). V was trimmed by 4 bases and J by 5 bases, leaving 14 bases between them. CDR3 length: 13 amino acids. The CDR3 protein is CAWMKAGRETQYF. The CDR3, as DNA: TGTGCCTGGATGAAGGCGGGACGGGAGACCCAGTACTTC.

The chain employs TRBV4-3 and TRBJ2-7; 9 positions match TRBD1. The J call may be wrong; the DNA end is better matched by TRBJ2-4. The CDR3 has 14 amino acids. Germline values: CDR1 LGHNA, CDR2 YSLEER. CDR3 region: CASSQGQGLNIQYF. CDR3 bases: TGCGCCAGCAGCCAGGGACAGGGCTTAAACATTCAGTACTTC.

V is TRBV30 and J is TRBJ1-1, with D possibly matching TRBD1 (6 bases). This CDR3 comprises 13 residues. Trimming removed 2 bases from V and 4 bases from J, with 11 bases in between. The germline gives CDR1 GTSNPN, CDR2 SVGIG (reference sequence). The CDR3 protein is CAWSTQGATEAFF. The CDR3 DNA reads as TGTGCCTGGAGTACACAGGGTGCCACTGAAGCTTTCTTT.

A note on this clonotype: Possible read error: a much larger clone is one base away. V is TRBV27 and J is TRBJ2-5; the match to TRBD2 covers 11 bases. The germline V gene has CDR1 MNHEY and CDR2 SMNVEV (reference sequence). The CDR3 is 17 residues long. CDR3 DNA: TGTGCCGGCAGTTTATCCCACCTGACTAGCGGGGTTGAGACCCAGTACTTC. The encoded protein is CAGSLSHLTSGVETQYF.

The chain has TRBV4-3 and TRBJ2-3; 7 nucleotides align to TRBD2. Germline V lookup: CDR1 LGHNA, CDR2 YSLEER. V shed 0 bases and J 6 bases; nucleotides not matched to a gene: 3. The CDR3 contains 14 residues. This CDR3 reads CASSQDGGVDTQYF. CDR3 sequence (DNA): TGCGCCAGCAGCCAAGATGGGGGGGTGGATACGCAGTATTTT.